The sequence of this T cell receptor (beta chain) was determined in a study of PD-1 blockade in classical Hodgkin lymphoma. General study findings and limits: There was a significant rise in CD4+ TCR diversity by C4D1, with no such rise for CD8+.

Following autologous stem cell transplantation, relapse occurred in every patient, and exposure to brentuximab vedotin varied. CD4+ T cells were purified from thawed PBMCs by magnetic negative selection. The germline V gene encodes CDR1 KGHSH and CDR2 LQKENI. Trimming pared 3 bases from V and 2 bases from J, leaving 12 bases between. CDR3 length: 15 residues. Sequencing used immunoSEQ multiplex PCR; TCRdb keeps in-frame clones, though not all of them. The sample consists of some 8,500 clones, about 80% of them appearing once. Points on this clone: Its antigen remains unknown.

Specimen: CD4+ T cells from blood, collected at baseline. The chain employs TRBV18 and TRBJ2-3; D is unresolved. The TCR was taken from a human donor with classical Hodgkin lymphoma. The CDR3 spells CASSPPLEFTDTQYF. The CDR3 DNA is TGTGCCAGCTCACCCCCTTTAGAGTTCACAGATACGCAGTATTTT.